These T cell receptor beta chains were read from a single sample in a study of memory CD4+ T cells and cytomegalovirus serostatus. The protocol was immunoSEQ multiplex PCR, while the TCRdb copy is restricted to in-frame clones and leaves out a portion. The repertoire has nearly 50,000 clones, approximately 78% of them found once; the top ten carry approximately 0.78%. The source material was memory CD4+ T cells from blood. These receptors all come from an adult in good health and CMV-seronegative. Each CDR3 is given with its conserved first and last residue. A D gene is named only where the DNA matches it firmly. The size field is filled for only some rows; it gives once, few, many or a size class.

TRBV2	TRBJ2-5	NA	15	NA	CASSPSAGPGKTQYF	TGTGCCAGCAGCCCCTCGGCGGGTCCGGGGAAGACCCAGTACTTC
TRBV30	TRBJ1-1	few	14	NA	CAWSARGGNTEAFF	TGTGCCTGGAGTGCTAGAGGGGGTAACACTGAAGCTTTCTTT
TRBV2	TRBJ2-1	few	14	NA	CASSNLGGYNEQFF	TGTGCCAGCTCCAACCTCGGGGGCTACAATGAGCAGTTCTTC
TRBV6-6	TRBJ2-1	NA	11	NA	CASSPRDEQFF	TGTGCCAGCAGTCCGCGGGATGAGCAGTTCTTC
TRBV5-1	TRBJ1-2	NA	14	TRBD1	CASSEGQGDYGYTF	TGCGCCAGCAGCGAGGGACAGGGAGACTATGGCTACACCTTC
TRBV2	TRBJ2-7	few	20	TRBD2	CASSESLGTSGGDSSYEQYF	TGTGCCAGCAGTGAAAGCCTCGGGACTAGCGGGGGGGACAGCTCCTACGAGCAGTACTTC
TRBV28	TRBJ1-2	NA	12	TRBD1	CASSQGGYGYTF	TGTGCCAGCAGCCAGGGGGGGTATGGCTACACCTTC
TRBV7-9	TRBJ1-2	few	14	NA	CASSHEGRNYGYTF	TGTGCCAGCAGCCACGAGGGGAGAAACTATGGCTACACCTTC
TRBV25-1	TRBJ1-2	few	15	NA	CASSESAGQLYGYTF	TGTGCCAGCAGTGAATCTGCAGGGCAACTATATGGCTACACCTTC
TRBV7-8	TRBJ2-7	few	14	TRBD1	CASSLGRTGNEQYF	TGTGCCAGCAGCTTGGGGCGGACAGGGAACGAGCAGTACTTC
TRBV6-5	TRBJ1-5	few	15	NA	CASSYSMGSGQPQHF	TGTGCCAGCAGTTACTCTATGGGTTCGGGGCAGCCCCAGCATTTT
TRBV5-8	TRBJ2-3	few	16	NA	CASSLAGAGSTDTQYF	TGTGCCAGCAGCTTGGCCGGGGCGGGAAGCACAGATACGCAGTATTTT
TRBV10-3	TRBJ1-2	NA	14	NA	CAISERGGAYGYTF	TGTGCCATCAGTGAAAGGGGAGGGGCTTATGGCTACACCTTC
TRBV10-3	TRBJ1-1	NA	12	NA	CAVDSGGTEAFF	TGTGCCGTGGACTCCGGGGGCACTGAAGCTTTCTTT
TRBV10-3	TRBJ2-1	NA	14	TRBD1	CAITRDSSYNEQFF	TGTGCCATCACTAGGGACAGCTCCTACAATGAGCAGTTCTTC
TRBV5-1	TRBJ1-3	few	14	NA	CASTTGSSGNTIYF	TGCGCCAGCACCACAGGGAGCTCTGGAAACACCATATATTTT
TRBV27	TRBJ2-7	medium-sized	14	TRBD1	CASSFARQGYEQYF	TGTGCCAGCAGTTTCGCCAGACAGGGCTACGAGCAGTACTTC
TRBV28	TRBJ2-7	NA	14	NA	CASSLPHDFNEQYF	TGTGCCAGCAGTTTACCTCATGACTTCAACGAGCAGTACTTC
TRBV25-1	TRBJ2-2	NA	15	TRBD1	CASSETGKRAGELFF	TGTGCCAGCAGTGAGACAGGGAAACGAGCCGGGGAGCTGTTTTTT
TRBV15	TRBJ2-7	NA	15	NA	CATSRDPAGIYEQYF	TGTGCCACCAGCAGAGATCCCGCAGGGATCTACGAGCAGTACTTC
TRBV7-2	TRBJ1-2	NA	13	NA	CASSLSMGQGYTF	TGTGCCAGCAGCCTAAGTATGGGGCAGGGCTACACCTTC
TRBV5-1	TRBJ2-7	NA	16	NA	CASSPEHLASTYEQYF	TGCGCCAGCAGCCCGGAACATCTAGCGTCAACCTACGAGCAGTACTTC
TRBV6-1	TRBJ1-2	NA	15	TRBD1	CASSESGGQYYGYTF	TGTGCCAGCAGTGAATCGGGGGGACAGTACTATGGCTACACCTTC
TRBV5-5	TRBJ2-7	NA	14	NA	CASSLISGSYEQYF	TGTGCCAGCAGCTTGATCTCAGGGAGCTACGAGCAGTACTTC
TRBV5-1	TRBJ1-1	NA	11	NA	CASSVNTEAFF	TGCGCCAGCAGCGTCAACACTGAAGCTTTCTTT
TRBV11-2	TRBJ1-6	NA	14	NA	CASSLGGHNSPLHF	TGTGCCAGCAGCTTGGGGGGGCATAATTCACCCCTCCACTTT
TRBV30	TRBJ2-6	once	14	NA	CAWNRHSGANVLTF	TGTGCCTGGAATCGGCACTCTGGGGCCAACGTCCTGACTTTC